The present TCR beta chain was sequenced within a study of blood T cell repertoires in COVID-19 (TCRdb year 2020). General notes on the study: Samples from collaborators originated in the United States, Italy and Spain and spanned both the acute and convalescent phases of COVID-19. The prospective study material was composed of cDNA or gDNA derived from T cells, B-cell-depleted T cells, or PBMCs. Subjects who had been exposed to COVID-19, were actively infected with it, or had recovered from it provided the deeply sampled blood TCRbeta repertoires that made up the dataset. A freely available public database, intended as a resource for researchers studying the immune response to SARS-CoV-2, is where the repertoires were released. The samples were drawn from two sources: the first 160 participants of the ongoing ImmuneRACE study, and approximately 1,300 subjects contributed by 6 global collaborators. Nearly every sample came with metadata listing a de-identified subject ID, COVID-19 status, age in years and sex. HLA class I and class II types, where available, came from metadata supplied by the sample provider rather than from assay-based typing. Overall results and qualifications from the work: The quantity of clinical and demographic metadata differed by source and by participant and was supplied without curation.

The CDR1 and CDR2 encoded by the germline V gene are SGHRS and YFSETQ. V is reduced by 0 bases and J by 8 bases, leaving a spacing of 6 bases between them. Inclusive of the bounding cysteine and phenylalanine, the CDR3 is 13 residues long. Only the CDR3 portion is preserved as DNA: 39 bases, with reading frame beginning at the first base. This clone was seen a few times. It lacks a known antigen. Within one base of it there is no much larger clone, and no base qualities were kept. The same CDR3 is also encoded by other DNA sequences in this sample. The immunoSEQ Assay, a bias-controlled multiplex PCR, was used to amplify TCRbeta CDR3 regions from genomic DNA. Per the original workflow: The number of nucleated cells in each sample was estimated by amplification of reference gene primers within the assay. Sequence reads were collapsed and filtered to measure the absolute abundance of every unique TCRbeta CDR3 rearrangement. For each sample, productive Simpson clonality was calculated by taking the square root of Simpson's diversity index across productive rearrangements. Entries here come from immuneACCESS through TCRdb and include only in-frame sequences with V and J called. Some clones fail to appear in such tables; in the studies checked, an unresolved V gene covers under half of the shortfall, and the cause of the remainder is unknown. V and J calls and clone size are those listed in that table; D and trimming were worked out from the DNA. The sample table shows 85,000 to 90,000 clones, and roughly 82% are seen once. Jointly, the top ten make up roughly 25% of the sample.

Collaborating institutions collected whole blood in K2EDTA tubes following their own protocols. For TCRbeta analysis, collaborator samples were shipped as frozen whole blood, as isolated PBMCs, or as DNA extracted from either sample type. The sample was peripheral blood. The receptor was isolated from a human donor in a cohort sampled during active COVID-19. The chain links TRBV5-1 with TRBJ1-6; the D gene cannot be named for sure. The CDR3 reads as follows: CASSLEADSPLHF. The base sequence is TGCGCCAGCAGCTTGGAGGCGGATTCACCCCTCCACTTT.